The 14 T cell receptor beta chains given below trace back to one sample, sequenced in a study of CD8 T cells in ankylosing spondylitis (dated by TCRdb to about 2017). Receptors were amplified or captured by 5' RACE. This sample was sequenced with an Illumina HiSeq 2500. TCRdb reprocessing: public reads trimmed at Q25 with fastp, clones called with MiXCR, in-frame beta chains kept. Each CDR3 protein appears once, grouped with its most common genes and DNA. The sample data list just over 150,000 distinct CDR3 sequences, and roughly 18% of these were observed just once. In total, the top ten clones hold approximately 7.6% of the sample. The sequenced material came from blood, either unsorted or a sorted T cell fraction (not recorded which). These receptors originate from a male donor with ankylosing spondylitis or in good health (not recorded which).

This clonotype appeared many times. This chain's CDR3 is CSAQVGDTQYF. For the CDR3, the DNA is TGCAGTGCTCAGGTCGGAGATACGCAGTATTTT. The rearrangement uses TRBV20-1 and TRBJ2-3; the D is unclear. The length of the CDR3 is 11 residues. CDR1 is DFQATT and CDR2 is SNEGSKA in the germline V gene (reference sequence). V lost 5 bases and J lost 5, with 8 bases in between.

The chain has TRBV5-6 and TRBJ2-3, with D possibly being TRBD1 (6 bases). Trimming cost V 2 bases and J 3 bases, with 13 bases left between them. Per germline, CDR1 SGHDT and CDR2 YYEEEE. The CDR3 contains 15 residues. The CDR3 loop reads CASSFTGRGTDTQYF. The CDR3 DNA is TGTGCCAGCAGCTTTACAGGGCGTGGGACAGATACGCAGTATTTT. Drawing the rest from reference TRBV5-6 and TRBJ2-3, the complete variable domain is DAGVTQSPTHLIKTRGQQVTLRCSPKSGHDTVSWYQQALGQGPQFIFQYYEEEERQRGNFPDRFSGHQFPNYSSELNVNALLLGDSALYLCASSFTGRGTDTQYFGPGTRLTVL.

This clonotype was recorded many times. Here the CDR3 DNA reads TGTGCCAGCAGCCAAGGAAACGCGGGAGCATCCTACAATGAGCAGTTCTTC. It yields the protein CASSQGNAGASYNEQFF. The chain uses TRBV3-1 and TRBJ2-1; TRBD2 agrees at 7 bases. Trimming at V came to 1 base and at J to 1 base, leaving 7 bases not matched to a gene. Germline V gene lookup returns CDR1 LGHDT and CDR2 YNNKEL (reference sequence). There are 17 residues in the CDR3.

This clonotype was seen only a few times. The chain recombines TRBV5-4 with TRBJ1-4; D may be TRBD1 (5 bases). The V end lost 2 bases, the J end lost 3 bases, and 14 bases lay between the germline ends. Germline lookup yields CDR1 SGHNT and CDR2 YYREEE (reference sequence). This CDR3 has 16 amino acids. CDR3 coding DNA: TGTGCCAGCAGCTTAGGGGTCGGAGCGGCTAATGAAAAACTGTTTTTT. Its protein product is CASSLGVGAANEKLFF.

The chain has TRBV7-9 and TRBJ2-1; 14 positions match TRBD2. The germline V gene has CDR1 SEHNR and CDR2 FQNEAQ (reference sequence). The CDR3 totals 16 residues. J gave up 7 bases and V 4 bases, and 6 bases lay outside the gene matches. The CDR3 reads CASSYPGTSGSNEQFF. For the CDR3, the DNA is TGTGCCAGCAGCTATCCCGGGACTAGCGGGAGTAATGAGCAGTTCTTC.

The sample holds one count of this clonotype. The chain is built from TRBV6-1 and TRBJ1-2; 8 nucleotides agree with TRBD1. V lost 5 bases to trimming and J lost 8 bases; unmatched junction nucleotides: 7. This CDR3 is 13 amino acids long. In germline, CDR1 is MNHNS, CDR2 SASEGT. The CDR3 DNA follows: TGTGCCAGCAGTAGACAGGGGCGAGAGGGCTACACCTTC. Translating it yields CASSRQGREGYTF.

There are a few counts of this clonotype. V gene TRBV28 combines with J gene TRBJ2-7; TRBD2 matches at 13 bases. This CDR3 contains 14 residues. Germline V lookup: CDR1 MDHEN, CDR2 SYDVKM. Trimming took 6 bases from V and 7 from J; bases not matched to a gene: 6. In nucleotides, the CDR3 is TGTGCCAGCAGGGGGACTAGCGGGGAGTTAGAGCAGTACTTC. Amino acids: CASRGTSGELEQYF.

This clonotype was seen a handful of times. The V gene is TRBV7-2, the J gene TRBJ2-4, with 8 bases fitting TRBD1. The CDR3 runs to 15 residues. Trimming at V came to 5 bases and at J to 0 bases, leaving 3 bases not matched to a gene. Germline CDR1 reads SGHTA; CDR2 reads FQGNSA. The CDR3: CASSGQGLAKNIQYF. CDR3 DNA: TGTGCCAGCAGCGGACAGGGATTAGCCAAAAACATTCAGTACTTC.

This clonotype was recorded at least ten times. The chain combines TRBV28 with TRBJ2-2, with 7 bases aligning to TRBD1. Trimming took 3 bases from V and 5 from J; bases not matched to a gene: 6. CDR1 and CDR2 (germline): MDHEN, SYDVKM. This CDR3 is built from 15 residues. CDR3 loop: CASSLPDRKTGELFF. CDR3 sequence (DNA): TGTGCCAGCAGTTTGCCGGACAGGAAAACCGGGGAGCTGTTTTTT.

This clonotype appeared many times. CDR3 protein: CASRSWTDYEQYF. The CDR3 DNA reads TGTGCCAGCAGATCCTGGACGGATTACGAGCAGTACTTC. J is TRBJ2-7 and V is TRBV28; D gene unclear. Trimming pared 6 bases from V and 4 bases from J, leaving 13 bases between. The CDR3 extends over 13 amino acids. Germline values: CDR1 MDHEN, CDR2 SYDVKM.

This chain uses TRBV30 with TRBJ1-1, with D tentatively TRBD1 (5 bases). Germline assignment: CDR1 GTSNPN and CDR2 SVGIG (reference sequence). The CDR3 is made up of 10 amino acids. V shed 3 bases and J shed 8 bases, with 7 bases lying between them. CDR3 in amino acids: CAWRHREAFF. The CDR3 coding sequence is TGTGCCTGGAGACACAGGGAAGCTTTCTTT.

This clonotype was detected a few times. The CDR3 nucleotides read TGCGCCAGCAGCCAAGTGTTGGGGGAGACCCAGTACTTC. It translates to CASSQVLGETQYF. J is TRBJ2-5 and V is TRBV4-1; no reliable D call. Trimming stripped 1 base from V and 5 bases from J, with 8 bases between. CDR3 length: 13 amino acids. Germline CDR1 reads MGHRA; CDR2 reads YSYEKL.

Regarding this clonotype: Given a much more abundant clone one base away, this may be a read error. The V call is TRBV20-1, the J call TRBJ2-1; D gene uncertain. This CDR3 is 13 amino acids long. CDR1 and CDR2 (germline): DFQATT, SNEGSKA (reference sequence). The CDR3 sequence: CSAPTTTYSEQFF. The DNA of the CDR3 is TGCAGTGCCCCCACTACCACCTACAGTGAGCAGTTCTTC.

This clonotype is deemed medium-sized (0.01 to 0.1%). The chain employs TRBV12-3 or TRBV12-4 and TRBJ2-7, with 9 bases fitting TRBD1. V trimming: 6 bases; J trimming: 4 bases; junction bases outside the gene matches: 7. The CDR3 is 14 amino acids. The CDR3 is CASRSGTGTYEQYF. Written as DNA, the CDR3 is TGTGCCAGCAGATCCGGGACAGGGACTTACGAGCAGTACTTC.